This is a list of T cell receptor beta chains from one sample in a study of CD8 T cells in Susac syndrome. A single record per CDR3 protein comes from TCRdb applying MiXCR to the immunoSEQ multiplex PCR reads. Of about 120,000 distinct CDR3 sequences detected, about 90% appear once; the ten largest clones hold roughly 0.12%. Sequenced material: CD8+ T cells from PBMCs. The receptor set was obtained from a human donor in good health. Both conserved end residues are part of each CDR3. A D gene is named only where the DNA matches it firmly. Size tells how often a clone was seen (once, few, many) or the class of an expanded clone, and some rows leave it out.

. . TRBJ1-4 TRBV27 TGTGCCAGCAGTTTATCTTCCCGGGGTGGAGAAAAACTGTTTTTT CASSLSSRGGEKLFF
. . TRBJ1-6 TRBV25-1 TGTGCCAGCGATGGGGGGAAACGAGGGAGTTCACCCCTCCACTTT CASDGGKRGSSPLHF
TRBD1 . TRBJ1-5 TRBV7-2 TGTGCCAGCAGCGTACCCGACAGGGGCAATCAGCCCCAGCATTTT CASSVPDRGNQPQHF
. . TRBJ2-1 TRBV29-1 TGCAGCGTTGACCCCGGGCGGTCCGGTACCTACAATGAGCAGTTCTTC CSVDPGRSGTYNEQFF
. . TRBJ1-1 TRBV5-1 TGCGCCAGCAGCTTGGATGCGAACACTGAAGCTTTCTTT CASSLDANTEAFF
. once TRBJ2-7 TRBV5-1 TGCGCCAGCAGCCTCGGGAAAAGGGGTGGCGAGCAGTACTTC CASSLGKRGGEQYF
TRBD1 once TRBJ1-2 TRBV15 TGTGCCACCAGCAGAGATACGGGACAGAGACGTAACTATGGCTACACCTTC CATSRDTGQRRNYGYTF
. . TRBJ2-1 TRBV9 TGTGCCAGCAGCGTACCCGTGACAGGCCAGTACAATGAGCAGTCCTTC CASSVPVTGQYNEQSF
. . TRBJ2-3 TRBV24-1 TGTGCCACCAGTGATTGGCAGGCCCCCAGACTAAACGATACGCAGTATTTT CATSDWQAPRLNDTQYF
TRBD2 once TRBJ2-1 TRBV28 TGTGCCAGCAGTCTCCTAGCGGGAGTCTTTGAGCAGTTCTTC CASSLLAGVFEQFF
. few TRBJ2-3 TRBV6-2/TRBV6-3 TGTGCCAGCAGCCTCCAGCGAGATACGCAGTATTTT CASSLQRDTQYF
TRBD1 . TRBJ2-5 TRBV12-3/TRBV12-4 TGTGCCAGCAAAATCCCGACACAGGGGTTGGAGTACTTC CASKIPTQGLEYF
. . TRBJ2-1 TRBV6-5 TGTGCCAGCAGGGTCCGTCGGGGCAATGAGCAGTTCTTC CASRVRRGNEQFF
. . TRBJ1-2 TRBV7-2 TGTGCCAGCGGCCAACCTTATGGCTACACCTTC CASGQPYGYTF
TRBD1 once TRBJ2-7 TRBV18 TGTGCCAGCGTACCGGGACAGGGATCCTACGAGCAGTACTTC CASVPGQGSYEQYF
. . TRBJ1-2 TRBV12-3/TRBV12-4 TGTGCCAGCAGTCCCGTCGGGGGGAACTATGGCTACACCTTC CASSPVGGNYGYTF
. . TRBJ2-5 TRBV20-1 TGCAGTGCTAGAGAAGGAGGGGAGATGGGAGAGACCCAGTACTTC CSAREGGEMGETQYF
. . TRBJ1-1 TRBV7-3 TGTGCCAGCAGCTTAGGGGGATTGGACACTGAAGCTTTCTTT CASSLGGLDTEAFF
. . TRBJ2-7 TRBV27 TGTGCCAGCAGCTTGGAGGGGGGCCTCTCCTACGAGCAGTACTTC CASSLEGGLSYEQYF
. . TRBJ2-5 TRBV20-1 TGCAGTGCCCCGGAGATGAGGGCAGGGCGCCAAGAGACCCAGTACTTC CSAPEMRAGRQETQYF
. . TRBJ1-1 TRBV29-1 TGCAGCGTTGAAAATCTCGCAGGGCCGGGCACTGAAGTTTTCTTT CSVENLAGPGTEVFF
. . TRBJ2-7 TRBV20-1 TGCAGTGCTAGAGAGGGGAGTCTATCCTACGAGCAGTACTTC CSAREGSLSYEQYF
. . TRBJ2-1 TRBV19 TGTGCCAGTAGGGGGGAGAGCGGAGGGTCCTACAATGAGCAGTTCTTC CASRGESGGSYNEQFF
TRBD2 . TRBJ2-7 TRBV2 TGTGCCAGCAGTTGGCGGGAGGGCCGCAACGAGCAGTACTTC CASSWREGRNEQYF
TRBD2 . TRBJ2-5 TRBV20-1 TGCAGTGCAGGGAGGAGGACTAGCGGGCTAATTCGGGAGACCCAGTACTTC CSAGRRTSGLIRETQYF
TRBD2 . TRBJ2-1 TRBV3-1 TGTGCCAGCAGCCCCCCGCGTAGTAGCGGGAGGGCAGATGAGCAGTTCTTC CASSPPRSSGRADEQFF
. . TRBJ2-1 TRBV7-9 TGTGCCAGCAGCTCCTTACGTGTAGCCTACAATGAGCAGTTCTTC CASSSLRVAYNEQFF
. . TRBJ2-7 TRBV29-1 TGCAGCGTTGAAGAAGAGGGTTGGGTCCATGCCTACGAGCAGTACTTC CSVEEEGWVHAYEQYF
TRBD1 . TRBJ1-2 TRBV29-1 TGCAGCGTTGACCCGACAGGGGAGCGTGGCTACACCTTC CSVDPTGERGYTF
. . TRBJ2-7 TRBV7-9 TGTGCCAGCAGCTCAGCTCAGGGAAGCTCCTACGAGCAGTACTTC CASSSAQGSSYEQYF
. once TRBJ1-2 TRBV3-1 TGTGCCAGTAGCCCGGGGCCCTATGGCTACACCTTC CASSPGPYGYTF
TRBD2 . TRBJ2-3 TRBV5-1 TGCGCCAGCAACGACCGTGGACTAGCAGGTTCGGATACGCAGTATTTT CASNDRGLAGSDTQYF
. . TRBJ2-2 TRBV2 TGTGCCAGCAGGGTGGGAACGCGCGGCCGTGGCGAGCTGTTTTTT CASRVGTRGRGELFF
. . TRBJ2-7 TRBV12-3/TRBV12-4 TGTGCCAGCAGCTACGGCAGGGTGTACGAGCAGTACTTC CASSYGRVYEQYF
TRBD2 . TRBJ2-1 TRBV9 TGTGCCAGCAGCCCACGTGGAGGCGGGGGTCCCTACAATGAGCAGTTCTTC CASSPRGGGGPYNEQFF
TRBD1 . TRBJ2-1 TRBV7-3 TGTGCCAGCAGCCCGGACAGGGACTACAATGAGCAGTTCTTC CASSPDRDYNEQFF
. . TRBJ1-1 TRBV27 TGTGCCAGCAGTCCTGCAGGTTCGAACACTGAAGCTTTCTTT CASSPAGSNTEAFF
. . TRBJ1-1 TRBV6-2/TRBV6-3 TGTGCCAGCAGTTATCCTAGACAGGCGCCAATGAACACTGAAGCTTTCTTT CASSYPRQAPMNTEAFF
. . TRBJ2-5 TRBV5-1 TGCGCCAGCAGCACCGGACAGCCTCAAGAGACCCAGTACTTC CASSTGQPQETQYF
TRBD1 . TRBJ2-7 TRBV19 TGTGCCAGTAGCCAAGGGACAGACTACGAGCAGTACTTC CASSQGTDYEQYF
. . TRBJ2-3 TRBV5-1 TGCGCCAGCAGCTCTGTACAGGGATACACAGATACGCAGTATTTT CASSSVQGYTDTQYF
. . TRBJ1-1 TRBV23-1 TGCGCCAGCAGCGTCGACTGGACAGAAAGGGACACTGAAGCTTTCTTT CASSVDWTERDTEAFF